The clone carrying this T cell receptor (beta chain) was recorded only once. These data originate in a study of Ad26.COV2.S vaccination and SARS-CoV-2 variants. Deletions cut 3 bases from V and 0 bases from J, with 16 bases between. Germline V gives CDR1 KGHSH, CDR2 LQKENI. The CDR3 runs to 17 residues. The protocol was immunoSEQ multiplex PCR, while the TCRdb copy is restricted to in-frame clones and leaves out a portion. The sample carries over 85,000 clones, 82% recorded once. Sequences were derived from peripheral blood, sampled after recovery from COVID-19. This clonotype originated in a human donor who had recovered from COVID-19. The genes are TRBV18 and TRBJ2-3; D is possibly TRBD1 (6 bases). The chain's CDR3 is CASSPPRGPISTDTQYF. The DNA for the CDR3 is TGTGCCAGCTCACCTCCCAGGGGACCTATAAGCACAGATACGCAGTATTTT. Based on the CDR3 plus reference TRBV18 and TRBJ2-3, the full variable domain is NAGVMQNPRHLVRRRGQEARLRCSPMKGHSHVYWYRQLPEEGLKFMVYLQKENIIDESGMPKERFSAEFPKEGPSILRIQQVVRGDSAAYFCASSPPRGPISTDTQYFGPGTRLTVL.